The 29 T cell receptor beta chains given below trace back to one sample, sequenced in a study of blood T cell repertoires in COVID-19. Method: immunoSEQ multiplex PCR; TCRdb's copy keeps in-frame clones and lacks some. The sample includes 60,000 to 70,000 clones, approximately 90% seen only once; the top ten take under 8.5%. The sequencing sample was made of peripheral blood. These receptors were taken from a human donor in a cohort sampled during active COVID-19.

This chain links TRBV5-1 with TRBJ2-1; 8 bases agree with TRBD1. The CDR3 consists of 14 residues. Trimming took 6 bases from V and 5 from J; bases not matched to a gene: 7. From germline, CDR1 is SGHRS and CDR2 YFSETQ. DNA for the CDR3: TGCGCCAGCACTCCAGGGACAGGAAACAATGAGCAGTTCTTC. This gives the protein CASTPGTGNNEQFF.

CDR3 sequence: CASSLVWPGSYEQYF. The DNA for the CDR3 is TGTGCCAGCAGCTTGGTTTGGCCAGGGTCCTACGAGCAGTACTTC. The chain carries TRBV5-6 and TRBJ2-7; TRBD1 is a possible D gene (5 bases). CDR3 size: 15 residues. V was cut by 0 bases and J by 1 base, with 11 bases left in between. Germline V CDR1 and CDR2: SGHDT, YYEEEE.

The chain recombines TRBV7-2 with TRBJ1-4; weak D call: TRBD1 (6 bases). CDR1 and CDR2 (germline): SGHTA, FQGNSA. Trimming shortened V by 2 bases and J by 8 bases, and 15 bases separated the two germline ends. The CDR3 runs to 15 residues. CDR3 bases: TGTGCCAGCAGCTTAATTTCAGGGGATGGAGAAAAACTGTTTTTT. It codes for CASSLISGDGEKLFF.

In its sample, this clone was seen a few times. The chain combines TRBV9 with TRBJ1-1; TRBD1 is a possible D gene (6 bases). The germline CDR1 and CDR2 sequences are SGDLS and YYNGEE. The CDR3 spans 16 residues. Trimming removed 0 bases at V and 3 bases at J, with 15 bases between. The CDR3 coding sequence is TGTGCCAGCAGCGTAGCTGCGGGCAGGGGAGACACTGAAGCTTTCTTT. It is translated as CASSVAAGRGDTEAFF.

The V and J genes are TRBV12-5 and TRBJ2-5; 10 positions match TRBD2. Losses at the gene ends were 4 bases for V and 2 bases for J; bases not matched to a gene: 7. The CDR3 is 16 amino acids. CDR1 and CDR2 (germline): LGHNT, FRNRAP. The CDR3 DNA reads TGTGCTAGTGGTTCTCGTCCTAGCGGGGGTCAAGAGACCCAGTACTTC. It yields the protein CASGSRPSGGQETQYF. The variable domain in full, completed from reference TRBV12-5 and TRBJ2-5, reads DARVTQTPRHKVTEMGQEVTMRCQPILGHNTVFWYRQTMMQGLELLAYFRNRAPLDDSGMPKDRFSAEMPDATLATLKIQPSEPRDSAVYFCASGSRPSGGQETQYFGPGTRLLVL.

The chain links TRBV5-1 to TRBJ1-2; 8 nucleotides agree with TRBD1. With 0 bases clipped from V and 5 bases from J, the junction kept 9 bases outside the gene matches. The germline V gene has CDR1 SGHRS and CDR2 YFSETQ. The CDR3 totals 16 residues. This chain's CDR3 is CASSLDGDRKRYGYTF. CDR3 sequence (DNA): TGCGCCAGCAGCTTGGACGGGGACAGGAAGCGTTATGGCTACACCTTC.

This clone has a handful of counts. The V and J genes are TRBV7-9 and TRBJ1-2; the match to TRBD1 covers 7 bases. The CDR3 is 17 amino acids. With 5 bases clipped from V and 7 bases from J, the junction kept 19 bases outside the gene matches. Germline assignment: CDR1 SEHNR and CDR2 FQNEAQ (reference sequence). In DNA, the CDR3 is TGTGCCAGCAGCCCTCCCGGGACAGCATCTAGGTTTGGTGGCTACACCTTC. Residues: CASSPPGTASRFGGYTF.

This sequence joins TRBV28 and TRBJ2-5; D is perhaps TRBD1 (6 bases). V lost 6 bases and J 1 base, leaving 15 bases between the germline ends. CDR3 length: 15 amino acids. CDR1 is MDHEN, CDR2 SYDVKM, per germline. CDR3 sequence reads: CASSSHRVSQETQYF. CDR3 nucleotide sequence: TGTGCCAGCAGCTCCCACAGGGTTTCCCAAGAGACCCAGTACTTC.

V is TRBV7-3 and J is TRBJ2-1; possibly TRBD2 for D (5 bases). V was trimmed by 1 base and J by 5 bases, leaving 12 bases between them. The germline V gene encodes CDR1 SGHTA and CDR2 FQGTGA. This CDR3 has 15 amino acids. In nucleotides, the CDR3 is TGTGCCAGCAGCTTAATAGAGGCACTAGACAATGAGCAGTTCTTC. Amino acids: CASSLIEALDNEQFF. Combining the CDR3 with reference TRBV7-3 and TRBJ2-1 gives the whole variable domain GAGVSQTPSNKVTEKGKYVELRCDPISGHTALYWYRQSLGQGPEFLIYFQGTGAADDSGLPNDRFFAVRPEGSVSTLKIQRTERGDSAVYLCASSLIEALDNEQFFGPGTRLTVL.

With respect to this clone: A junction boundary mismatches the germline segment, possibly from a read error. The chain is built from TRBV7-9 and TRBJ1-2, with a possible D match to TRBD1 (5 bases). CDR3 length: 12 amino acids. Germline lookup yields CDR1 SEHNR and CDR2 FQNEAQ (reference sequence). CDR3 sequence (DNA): TGTGCCAGCAGCTTAGCGGCGGGACCGTTTATCTTC. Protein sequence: CASSLAAGPFIF.

The CDR3 spells CAISPGLAGGDQETQYF. The CDR3 coding sequence is TGTGCCATCAGTCCGGGACTAGCGGGGGGCGACCAAGAGACCCAGTACTTC. The V gene is TRBV10-3, the J gene TRBJ2-5; the match to TRBD2 covers 15 bases. This CDR3 region has 17 residues. V lost 5 bases and J lost 0; bases outside the gene matches: 4. The germline gives CDR1 ENHRY, CDR2 SYGVKD.

The CDR3 loop reads CASSQGAVDTFYNEQFF. The CDR3 region has the DNA TGTGCCAGCAGCCAAGGGGCCGTAGACACTTTTTACAATGAGCAGTTCTTC. The V and J genes are TRBV3-1 (or the pseudogene TRBV3-2) and TRBJ2-1, with D uncertain. Trimming removed 1 base at V and 4 bases at J, with 17 bases between. The CDR3 has 17 residues. Germline V CDR1 and CDR2: LGHDT, YNNKEL (reference sequence).

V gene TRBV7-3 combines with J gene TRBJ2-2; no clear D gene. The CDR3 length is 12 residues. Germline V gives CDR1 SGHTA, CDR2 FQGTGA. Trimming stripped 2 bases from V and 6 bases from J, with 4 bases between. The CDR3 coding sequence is TGTGCCAGCAGCTTATCTCCCGGGGAGCTGTTTTTT. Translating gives CASSLSPGELFF.

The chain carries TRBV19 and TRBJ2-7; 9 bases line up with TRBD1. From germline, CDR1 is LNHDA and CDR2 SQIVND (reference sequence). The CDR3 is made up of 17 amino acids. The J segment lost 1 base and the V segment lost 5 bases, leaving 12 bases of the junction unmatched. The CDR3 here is CASSGPRSTGGSYEQYF. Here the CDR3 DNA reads TGTGCCAGTAGTGGCCCTCGTTCGACAGGGGGATCCTACGAGCAGTACTTC.

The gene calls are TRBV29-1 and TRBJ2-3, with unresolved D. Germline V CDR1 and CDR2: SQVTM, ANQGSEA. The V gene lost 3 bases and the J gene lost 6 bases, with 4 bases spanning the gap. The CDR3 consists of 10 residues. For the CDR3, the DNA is TGCAGCGTTGATGAGGATACGCAGTATTTT. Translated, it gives CSVDEDTQYF.

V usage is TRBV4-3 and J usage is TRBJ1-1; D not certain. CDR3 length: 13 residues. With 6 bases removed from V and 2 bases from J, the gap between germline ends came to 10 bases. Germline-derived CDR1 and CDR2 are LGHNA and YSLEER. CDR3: CASRLDKNTEAFF. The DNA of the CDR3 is TGCGCCAGCAGACTAGACAAAAACACTGAAGCTTTCTTT.

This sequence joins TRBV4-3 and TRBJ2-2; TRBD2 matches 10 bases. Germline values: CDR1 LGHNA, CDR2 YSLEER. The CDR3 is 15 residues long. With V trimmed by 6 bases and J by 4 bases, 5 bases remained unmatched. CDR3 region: CASSLSSGSTGELFF. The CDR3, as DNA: TGCGCCAGCAGTCTATCTAGCGGGAGCACCGGGGAGCTGTTTTTT.

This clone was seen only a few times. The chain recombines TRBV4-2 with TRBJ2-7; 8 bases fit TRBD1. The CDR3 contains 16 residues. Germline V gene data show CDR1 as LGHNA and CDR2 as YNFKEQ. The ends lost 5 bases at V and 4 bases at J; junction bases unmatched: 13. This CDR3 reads CASSKSGQGSSYEQYF. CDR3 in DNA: TGTGCCAGCAGCAAGTCCGGACAGGGATCTTCTTACGAGCAGTACTTC.

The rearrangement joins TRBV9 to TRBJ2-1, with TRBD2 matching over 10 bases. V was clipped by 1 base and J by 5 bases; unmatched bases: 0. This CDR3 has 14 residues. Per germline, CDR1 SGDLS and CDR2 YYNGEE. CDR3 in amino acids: CASSVLAGDNEQFF. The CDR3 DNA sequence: TGTGCCAGCAGCGTACTAGCGGGGGACAATGAGCAGTTCTTC.

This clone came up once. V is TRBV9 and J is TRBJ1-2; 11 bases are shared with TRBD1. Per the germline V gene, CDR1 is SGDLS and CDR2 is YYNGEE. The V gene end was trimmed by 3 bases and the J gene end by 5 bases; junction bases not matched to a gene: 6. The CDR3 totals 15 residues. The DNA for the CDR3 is TGTGCCAGCAGCGACGGGACAGGGGGACTTTATGGCTACACCTTC. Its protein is CASSDGTGGLYGYTF. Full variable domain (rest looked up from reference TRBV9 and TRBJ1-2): DSGVTQTPKHLITATGQRVTLRCSPRSGDLSVYWYQQSLDQGLQFLIQYYNGEERAKGNILERFSAQQFPDLHSELNLSSLELGDSALYFCASSDGTGGLYGYTFGSGTRLTVV.

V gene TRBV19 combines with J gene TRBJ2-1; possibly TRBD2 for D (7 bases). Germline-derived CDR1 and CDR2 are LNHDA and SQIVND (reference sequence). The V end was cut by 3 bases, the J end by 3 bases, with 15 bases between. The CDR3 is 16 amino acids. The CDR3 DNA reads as TGTGCCAGTAGTATTGGGGGGGCTTTGTACTACAATGAGCAGTTCTTC. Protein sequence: CASSIGGALYYNEQFF.

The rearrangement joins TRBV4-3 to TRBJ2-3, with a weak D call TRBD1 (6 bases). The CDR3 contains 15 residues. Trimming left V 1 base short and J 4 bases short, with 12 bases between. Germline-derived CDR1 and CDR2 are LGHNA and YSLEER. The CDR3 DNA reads TGCGCCAGCAGCCAAGTGGGCAGGGGAGCAGATACGCAGTATTTT. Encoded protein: CASSQVGRGADTQYF.

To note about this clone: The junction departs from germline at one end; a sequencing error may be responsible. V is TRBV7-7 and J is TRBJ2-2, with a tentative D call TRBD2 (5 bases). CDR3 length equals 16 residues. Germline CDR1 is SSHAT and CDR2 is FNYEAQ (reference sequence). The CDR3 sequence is CASSLSSGANTGELFF. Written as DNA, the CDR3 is TGTGCTAGCAGCTTATCGAGCGGAGCGAACACCGGGGAGCTGTTTTTT.

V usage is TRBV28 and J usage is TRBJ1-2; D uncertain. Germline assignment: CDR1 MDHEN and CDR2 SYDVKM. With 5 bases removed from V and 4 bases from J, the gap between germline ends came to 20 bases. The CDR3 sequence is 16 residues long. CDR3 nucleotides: TGTGCCAGCAGTCGCCCGCTAGAAGGTTTCCCCTATGGCTACACCTTC. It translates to CASSRPLEGFPYGYTF.

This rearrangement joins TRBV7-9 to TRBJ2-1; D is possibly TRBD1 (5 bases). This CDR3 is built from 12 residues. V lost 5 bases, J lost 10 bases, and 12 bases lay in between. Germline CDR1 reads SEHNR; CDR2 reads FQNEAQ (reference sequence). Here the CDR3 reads CASSLTGDEQFF. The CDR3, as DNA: TGTGCCAGCAGCCTTACAGGAGACGAGCAGTTCTTC.

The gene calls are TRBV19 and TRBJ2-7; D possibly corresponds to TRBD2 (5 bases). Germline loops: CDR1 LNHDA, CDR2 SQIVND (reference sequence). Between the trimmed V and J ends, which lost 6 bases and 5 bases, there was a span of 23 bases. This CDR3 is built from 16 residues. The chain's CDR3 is CASSRQHPTYGDEQYF. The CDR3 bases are TGTGCCAGTAGCCGCCAACACCCAACTTACGGGGACGAGCAGTACTTC.

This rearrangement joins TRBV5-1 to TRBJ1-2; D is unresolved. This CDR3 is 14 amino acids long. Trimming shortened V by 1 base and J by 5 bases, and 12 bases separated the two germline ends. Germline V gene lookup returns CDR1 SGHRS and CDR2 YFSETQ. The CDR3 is CASSLNAGSYGYTF. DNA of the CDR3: TGCGCCAGCAGCTTGAATGCGGGATCTTATGGCTACACCTTC.

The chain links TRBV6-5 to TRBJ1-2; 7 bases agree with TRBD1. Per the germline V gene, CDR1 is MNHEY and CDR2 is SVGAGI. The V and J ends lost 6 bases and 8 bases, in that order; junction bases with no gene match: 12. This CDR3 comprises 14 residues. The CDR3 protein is CASSLTGASGGYTF. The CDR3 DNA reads TGTGCCAGCAGCTTAACAGGGGCCTCTGGAGGCTACACCTTC.

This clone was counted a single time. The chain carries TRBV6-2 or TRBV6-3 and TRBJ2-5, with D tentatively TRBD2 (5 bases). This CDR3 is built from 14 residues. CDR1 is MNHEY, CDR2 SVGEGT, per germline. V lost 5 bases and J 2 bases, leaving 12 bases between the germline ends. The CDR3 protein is CASSRTPRQETQYF. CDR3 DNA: TGTGCCAGCAGTCGGACTCCCAGACAAGAGACCCAGTACTTC.